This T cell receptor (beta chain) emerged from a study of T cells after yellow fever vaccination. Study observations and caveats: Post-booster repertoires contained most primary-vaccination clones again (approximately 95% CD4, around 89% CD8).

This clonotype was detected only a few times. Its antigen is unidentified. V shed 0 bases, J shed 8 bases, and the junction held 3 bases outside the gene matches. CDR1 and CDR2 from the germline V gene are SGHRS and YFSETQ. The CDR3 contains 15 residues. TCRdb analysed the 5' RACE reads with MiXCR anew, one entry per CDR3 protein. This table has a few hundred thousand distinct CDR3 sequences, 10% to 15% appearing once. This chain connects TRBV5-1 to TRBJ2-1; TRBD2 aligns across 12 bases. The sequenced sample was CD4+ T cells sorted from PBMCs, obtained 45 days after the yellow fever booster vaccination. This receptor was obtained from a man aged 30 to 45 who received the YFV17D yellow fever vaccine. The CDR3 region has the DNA TGCGCCAGCAGCTTGGAGCTAGCGGGAGGGGATGAGCAGTTCTTC. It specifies CASSLELAGGDEQFF.